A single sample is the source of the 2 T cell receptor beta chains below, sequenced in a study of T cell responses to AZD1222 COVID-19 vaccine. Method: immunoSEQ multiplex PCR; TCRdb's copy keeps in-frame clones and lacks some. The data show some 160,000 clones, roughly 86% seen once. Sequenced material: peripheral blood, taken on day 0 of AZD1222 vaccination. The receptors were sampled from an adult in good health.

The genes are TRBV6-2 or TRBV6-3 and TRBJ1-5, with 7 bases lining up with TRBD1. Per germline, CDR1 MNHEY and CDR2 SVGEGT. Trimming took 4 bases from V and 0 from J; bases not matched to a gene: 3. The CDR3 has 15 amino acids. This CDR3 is CASSSTGNSNQPQHF. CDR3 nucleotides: TGTGCCAGCAGTTCGACAGGGAATAGCAATCAGCCCCAGCATTTT.

The CDR3 sequence: CASSITGTVGGAFF. CDR3 in DNA: TGTGCCAGTAGTATAACCGGGACGGTCGGAGGGGCTTTCTTT. V is TRBV19 and J is TRBJ1-1; D is possibly TRBD1 (5 bases). Germline V gives CDR1 LNHDA, CDR2 SQIVND (reference sequence). The CDR3 is made up of 14 amino acids. V was clipped by 2 bases and J by 11 bases, with 18 bases between them.